Listed here is a single T cell receptor beta chain. Its antigen is as yet unknown. Following a re-call of the 5' RACE reads, TCRdb has one entry per CDR3 protein and lacks DNA. Its table lists about 380,000 distinct CDR3 sequences. It was from whole blood, with no T cell sorting, that total RNA was isolated. This sample is part of a study of monozygotic twins with inflammatory bowel disease. General study points: Individual T cell subtypes were not distinguishable. Healthy twins showed more clonotype sharing with others than IBD patients, especially patients with disease activity.

Sequenced material: blood. This sequence originates from a human donor with ulcerative colitis or Crohn's disease, or a healthy co-twin of an affected twin (not recorded which).

The CDR3: CASSNRDRVSNEQFF. The chain uses TRBV5-4 and TRBJ2-1; TCRdb proposes TRBD1, but this gene call is untestable without DNA. This CDR3 comprises 15 residues. Germline values: CDR1 SGHNT, CDR2 YYREEE (reference sequence).